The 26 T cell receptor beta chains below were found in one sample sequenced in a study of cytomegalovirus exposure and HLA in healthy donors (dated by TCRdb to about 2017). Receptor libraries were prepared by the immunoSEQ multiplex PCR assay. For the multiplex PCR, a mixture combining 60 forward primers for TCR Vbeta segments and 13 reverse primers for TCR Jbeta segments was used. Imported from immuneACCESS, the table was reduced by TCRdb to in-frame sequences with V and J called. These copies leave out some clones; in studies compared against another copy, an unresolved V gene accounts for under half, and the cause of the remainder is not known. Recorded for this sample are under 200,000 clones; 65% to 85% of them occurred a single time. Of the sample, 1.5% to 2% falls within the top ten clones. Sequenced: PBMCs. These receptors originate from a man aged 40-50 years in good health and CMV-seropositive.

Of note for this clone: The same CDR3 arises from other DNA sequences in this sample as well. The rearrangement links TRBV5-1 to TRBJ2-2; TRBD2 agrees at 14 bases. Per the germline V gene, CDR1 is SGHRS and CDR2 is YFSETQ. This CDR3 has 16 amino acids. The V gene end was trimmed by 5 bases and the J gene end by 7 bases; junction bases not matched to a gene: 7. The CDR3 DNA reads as TGCGCCAGCAGACCGGGACTAGCGGGAGACGTCGGGGAGCTGTTTTTT. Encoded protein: CASRPGLAGDVGELFF.

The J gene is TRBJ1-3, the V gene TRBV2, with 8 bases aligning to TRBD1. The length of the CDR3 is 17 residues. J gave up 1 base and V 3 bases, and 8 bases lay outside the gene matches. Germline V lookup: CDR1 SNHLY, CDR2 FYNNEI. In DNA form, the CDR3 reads TGTGCCAGCAGTGACCAGGCAGGGGGCTTGTCTGGAAACACCATATATTTT. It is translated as CASSDQAGGLSGNTIYF.

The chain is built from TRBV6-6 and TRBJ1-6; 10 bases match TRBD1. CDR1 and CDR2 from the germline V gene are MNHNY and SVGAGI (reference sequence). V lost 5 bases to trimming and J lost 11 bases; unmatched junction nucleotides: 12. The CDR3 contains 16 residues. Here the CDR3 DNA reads TGTGCCAGCAGTCTGGGGTCGGGACAGGGGCCACCACCCCTCCACTTT. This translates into CASSLGSGQGPPPLHF.

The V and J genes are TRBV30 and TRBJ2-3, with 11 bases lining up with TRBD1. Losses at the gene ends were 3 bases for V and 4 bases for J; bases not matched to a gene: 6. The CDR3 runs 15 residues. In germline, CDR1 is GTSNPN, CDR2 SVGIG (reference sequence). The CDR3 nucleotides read TGTGCCTGGAGCGCCGGACAGGGGGCGGCAGATACGCAGTATTTT. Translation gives CAWSAGQGAADTQYF.

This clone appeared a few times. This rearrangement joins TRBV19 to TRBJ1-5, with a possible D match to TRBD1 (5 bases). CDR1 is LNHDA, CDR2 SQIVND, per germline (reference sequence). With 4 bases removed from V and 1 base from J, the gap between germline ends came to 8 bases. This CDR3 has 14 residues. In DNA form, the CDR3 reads TGTGCCAGTAGTAACGACAGAAGCAATCAGCCCCAGCATTTT. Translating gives CASSNDRSNQPQHF.

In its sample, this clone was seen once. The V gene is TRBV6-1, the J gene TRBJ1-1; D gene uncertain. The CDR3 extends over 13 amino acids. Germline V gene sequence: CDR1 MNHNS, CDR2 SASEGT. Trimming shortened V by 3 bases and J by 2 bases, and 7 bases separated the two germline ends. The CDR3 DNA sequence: TGTGCCAGCAGTGAGGGCGCTAACACTGAAGCTTTCTTT. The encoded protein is CASSEGANTEAFF.

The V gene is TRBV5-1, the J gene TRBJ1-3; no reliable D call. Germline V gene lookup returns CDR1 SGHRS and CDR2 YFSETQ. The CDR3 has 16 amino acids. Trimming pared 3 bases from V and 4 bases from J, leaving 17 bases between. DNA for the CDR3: TGCGCCAGCAGCTCGCTCGGTTCGGTAGCGGGAAACACCATATATTTT. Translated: CASSSLGSVAGNTIYF.

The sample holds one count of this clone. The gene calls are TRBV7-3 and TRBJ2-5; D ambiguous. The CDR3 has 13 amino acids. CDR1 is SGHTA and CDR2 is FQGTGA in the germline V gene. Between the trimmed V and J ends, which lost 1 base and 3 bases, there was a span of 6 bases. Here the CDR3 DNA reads TGTGCCAGCAGCTTAATAAATGAAGAGACCCAGTACTTC. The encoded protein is CASSLINEETQYF.

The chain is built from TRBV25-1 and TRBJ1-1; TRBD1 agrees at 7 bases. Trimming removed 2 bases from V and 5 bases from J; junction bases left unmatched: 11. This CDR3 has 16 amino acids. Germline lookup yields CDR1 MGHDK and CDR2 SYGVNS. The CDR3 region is CASSEIRGGRETEAFF. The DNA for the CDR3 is TGTGCCAGCAGTGAAATTCGAGGGGGCAGAGAAACTGAAGCTTTCTTT. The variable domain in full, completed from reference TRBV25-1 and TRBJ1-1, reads EADIYQTPRYLVIGTGKKITLECSQTMGHDKMYWYQQDPGMELHLIHYSYGVNSTEKGDLSSESTVSRIRTEHFPLTLESARPSHTSQYLCASSEIRGGRETEAFFGQGTRLTVV.

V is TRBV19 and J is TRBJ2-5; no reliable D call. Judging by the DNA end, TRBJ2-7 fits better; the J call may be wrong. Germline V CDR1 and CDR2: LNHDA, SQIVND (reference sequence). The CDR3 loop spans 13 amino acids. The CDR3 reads CASSIGDSYEQYF. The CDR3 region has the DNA TGTGCCAGTAGTATAGGGGACTCCTACGAGCAGTACTTC.

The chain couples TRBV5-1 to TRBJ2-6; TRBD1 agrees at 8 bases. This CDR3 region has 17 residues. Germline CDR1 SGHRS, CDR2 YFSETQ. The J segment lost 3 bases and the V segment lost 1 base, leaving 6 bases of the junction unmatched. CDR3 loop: CASSLTRTGNGANVLTF. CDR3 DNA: TGCGCCAGCAGCTTGACCCGGACAGGGAATGGGGCCAACGTCCTGACTTTC.

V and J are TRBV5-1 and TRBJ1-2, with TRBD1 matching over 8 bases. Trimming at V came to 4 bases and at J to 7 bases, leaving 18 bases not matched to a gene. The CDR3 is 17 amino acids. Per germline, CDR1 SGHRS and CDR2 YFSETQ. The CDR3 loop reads CASSPYGTRTGTSGYTF. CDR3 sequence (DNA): TGCGCCAGCAGCCCTTACGGAACTAGGACAGGGACAAGTGGCTACACCTTC.

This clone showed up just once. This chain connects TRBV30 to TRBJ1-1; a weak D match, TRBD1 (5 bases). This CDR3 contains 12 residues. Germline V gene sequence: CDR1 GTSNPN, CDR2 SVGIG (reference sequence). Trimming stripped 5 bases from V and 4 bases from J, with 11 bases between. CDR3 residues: CAWGGRSTEAFF. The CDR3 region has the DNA TGTGCCTGGGGGGGGAGGAGCACTGAAGCTTTCTTT.

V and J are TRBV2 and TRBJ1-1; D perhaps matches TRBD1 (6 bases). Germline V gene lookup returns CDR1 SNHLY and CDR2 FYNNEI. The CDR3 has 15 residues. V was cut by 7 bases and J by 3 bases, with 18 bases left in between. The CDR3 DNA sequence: TGTGCCAGCATGACTACGACAGGCAGAGACACTGAAGCTTTCTTT. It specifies CASMTTTGRDTEAFF.

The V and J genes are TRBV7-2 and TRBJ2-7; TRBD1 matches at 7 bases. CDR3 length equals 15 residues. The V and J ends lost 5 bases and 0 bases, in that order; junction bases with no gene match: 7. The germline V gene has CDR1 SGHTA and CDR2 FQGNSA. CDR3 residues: CASSKDRAYSYEQYF. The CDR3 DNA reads TGTGCCAGCAGCAAAGACAGGGCCTACTCCTACGAGCAGTACTTC.

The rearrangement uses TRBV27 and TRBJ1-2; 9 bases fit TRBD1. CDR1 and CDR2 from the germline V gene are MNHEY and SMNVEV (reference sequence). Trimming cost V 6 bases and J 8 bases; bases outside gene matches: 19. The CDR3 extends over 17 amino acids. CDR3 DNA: TGTGCCAGCAGCCCCGTCGGGACAGGGCGAAGATATGGAGGCTACACCTTC. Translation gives CASSPVGTGRRYGGYTF.

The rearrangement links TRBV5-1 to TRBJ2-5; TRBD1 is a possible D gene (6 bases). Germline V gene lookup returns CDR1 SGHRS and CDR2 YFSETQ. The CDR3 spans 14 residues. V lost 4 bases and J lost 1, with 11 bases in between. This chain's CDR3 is CASSLGQLQETQYF. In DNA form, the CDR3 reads TGCGCCAGCAGCCTGGGACAACTCCAAGAGACCCAGTACTTC.

The CDR3, as DNA: TGCGCCAGCAGCTATGACAGGGACACTGAAGCTTTCTTT. This codes for CASSYDRDTEAFF. The V call is TRBV5-1, the J call TRBJ1-1, with 7 nucleotides matching TRBD1. The CDR3 contains 13 residues. Trimming took 3 bases from V and 3 from J; bases not matched to a gene: 2. Germline CDR1 and CDR2: SGHRS and YFSETQ.

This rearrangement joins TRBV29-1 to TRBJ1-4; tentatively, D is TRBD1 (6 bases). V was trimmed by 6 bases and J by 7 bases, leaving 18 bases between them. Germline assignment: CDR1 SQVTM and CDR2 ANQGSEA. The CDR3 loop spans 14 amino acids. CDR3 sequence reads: CSVDDGTRGEKLFF. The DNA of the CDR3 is TGCAGCGTCGACGACGGGACACGGGGTGAAAAACTGTTTTTT.

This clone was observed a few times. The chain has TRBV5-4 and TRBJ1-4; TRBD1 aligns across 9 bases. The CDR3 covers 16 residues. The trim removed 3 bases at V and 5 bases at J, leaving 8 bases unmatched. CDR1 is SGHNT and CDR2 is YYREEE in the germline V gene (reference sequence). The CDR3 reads CASSSSPTGGNEKLFF. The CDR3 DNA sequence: TGTGCCAGCAGCTCTTCCCCGACAGGGGGAAATGAAAAACTGTTTTTT.

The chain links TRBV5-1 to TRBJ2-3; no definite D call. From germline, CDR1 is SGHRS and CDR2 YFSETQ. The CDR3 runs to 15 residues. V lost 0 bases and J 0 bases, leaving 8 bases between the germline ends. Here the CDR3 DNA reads TGCGCCAGCAGCTTGGACAGTTCTAGCACAGATACGCAGTATTTT. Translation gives CASSLDSSSTDTQYF. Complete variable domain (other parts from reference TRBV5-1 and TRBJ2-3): KAGVTQTPRYLIKTRGQQVTLSCSPISGHRSVSWYQQTPGQGLQFLFEYFSETQRNKGNFPGRFSGRQFSNSRSEMNVSTLELGDSALYLCASSLDSSSTDTQYFGPGTRLTVL.

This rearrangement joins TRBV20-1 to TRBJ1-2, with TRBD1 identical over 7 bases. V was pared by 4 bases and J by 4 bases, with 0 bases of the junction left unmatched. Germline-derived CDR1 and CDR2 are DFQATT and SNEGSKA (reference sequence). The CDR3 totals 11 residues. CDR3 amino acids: CSAKGAYGYTF. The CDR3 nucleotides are TGCAGTGCTAAGGGGGCCTATGGCTACACCTTC.

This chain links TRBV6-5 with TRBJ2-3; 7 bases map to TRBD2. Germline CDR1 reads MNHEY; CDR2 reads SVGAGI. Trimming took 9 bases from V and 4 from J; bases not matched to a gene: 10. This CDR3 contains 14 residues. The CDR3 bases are TGTGCCAGTCGTGGCGGGGGTTGGTCAGATACGCAGTATTTT. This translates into CASRGGGWSDTQYF.

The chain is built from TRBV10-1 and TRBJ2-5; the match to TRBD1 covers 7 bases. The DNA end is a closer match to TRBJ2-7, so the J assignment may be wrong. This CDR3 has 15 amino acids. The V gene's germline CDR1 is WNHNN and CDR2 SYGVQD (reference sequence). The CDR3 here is CASSAHRDRTYEQYF. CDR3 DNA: TGCGCCAGCAGTGCGCACAGGGACAGAACCTACGAGCAGTACTTC.

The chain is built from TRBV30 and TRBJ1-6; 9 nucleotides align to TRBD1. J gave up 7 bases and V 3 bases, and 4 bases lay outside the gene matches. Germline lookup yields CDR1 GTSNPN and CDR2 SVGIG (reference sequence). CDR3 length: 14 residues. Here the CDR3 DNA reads TGTGCCTGGAGGGGACAGGGCATAAATTCACCCCTCCACTTT. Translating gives CAWRGQGINSPLHF.

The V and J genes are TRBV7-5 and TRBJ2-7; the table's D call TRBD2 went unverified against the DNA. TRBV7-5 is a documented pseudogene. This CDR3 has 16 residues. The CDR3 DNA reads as TGTGTCAGAAGCTTCCCGGCGACTAGCGATCCCTACGAGCAGTACTTC. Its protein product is CVRSFPATSDPYEQYF.